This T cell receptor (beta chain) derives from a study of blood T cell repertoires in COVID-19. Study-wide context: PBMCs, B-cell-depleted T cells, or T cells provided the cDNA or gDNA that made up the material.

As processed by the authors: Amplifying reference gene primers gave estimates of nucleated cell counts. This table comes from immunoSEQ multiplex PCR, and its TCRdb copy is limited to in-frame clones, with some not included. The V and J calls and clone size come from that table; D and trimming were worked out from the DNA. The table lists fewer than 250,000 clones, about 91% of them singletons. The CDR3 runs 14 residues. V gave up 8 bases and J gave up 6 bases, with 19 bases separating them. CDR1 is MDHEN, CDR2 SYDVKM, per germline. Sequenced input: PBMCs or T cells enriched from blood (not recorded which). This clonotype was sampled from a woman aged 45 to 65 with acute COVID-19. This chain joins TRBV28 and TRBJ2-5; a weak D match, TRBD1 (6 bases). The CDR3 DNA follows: TGTGCCAGCGCTGAGGTCAGGGGTTCACAGACCCAGTACTTC. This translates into CASAEVRGSQTQYF.